These 18 T cell receptor beta chains originate from one sample sequenced in a study of shared clonotypes between healthy human individuals. The table came from immunoSEQ multiplex PCR; TCRdb's copy has only in-frame clones and leaves some out. Of roughly 850,000 clones detected, about 96% appear once; the ten largest clones hold less than 0.25%. As defined, naive CD8 cells were CD45RO-negative and positively selected for CCR7, with terminally differentiated effector memory CD45RA+ cells excluded. Source material: naive CD8+ T cells sorted from blood. The receptors originated from a man aged 30-40 years in good health.

This CDR3 is CASSLIGGRAEHEQFF. The CDR3 bases are TGTGCCAGCAGCTTAATAGGCGGGAGGGCCGAACATGAGCAGTTCTTC. This chain uses TRBV11-2 with TRBJ2-1, with 9 bases identical to TRBD2. J was trimmed by 8 bases and V by 2 bases; bases with no gene match: 10. Germline-derived CDR1 and CDR2 are SGHAT and FQNNGV. The CDR3 loop spans 16 amino acids. The full variable domain, with the rest looked up from reference TRBV11-2 and TRBJ2-1, is EAGVAQSPRYKIIEKRQSVAFWCNPISGHATLYWYQQILGQGPKLLIQFQNNGVVDDSQLPKDRFSAERLKGVDSTLKIQPAKLEDSAVYLCASSLIGGRAEHEQFFGPGTRLTVL.

This chain joins TRBV11-3 and TRBJ1-1; no clear D gene. V lost 0 bases and J 6 bases, leaving 11 bases between the germline ends. CDR1 and CDR2 (germline): SGHNT, YENEEA. The CDR3 is made up of 14 amino acids. The CDR3 nucleotides are TGTGCCAGCAGCTTAGAATCGGGATCCCCTGAAGCTTTCTTT. Protein: CASSLESGSPEAFF.

V is TRBV11-2 and J is TRBJ2-7; 8 bases agree with TRBD1. The CDR3 is made up of 16 amino acids. J gave up 4 bases and V 4 bases, and 12 bases lay outside the gene matches. CDR1 is SGHAT, CDR2 FQNNGV, per germline. The chain's CDR3 is CASSSLDREPLYEQYF. The CDR3 bases are TGTGCCAGCAGCTCGTTGGACAGGGAGCCCCTGTACGAGCAGTACTTC. The whole variable domain, remainder taken from reference TRBV11-2 and TRBJ2-7, is EAGVAQSPRYKIIEKRQSVAFWCNPISGHATLYWYQQILGQGPKLLIQFQNNGVVDDSQLPKDRFSAERLKGVDSTLKIQPAKLEDSAVYLCASSSLDREPLYEQYFGPGTRLTVT.

The V gene is TRBV5-1, the J gene TRBJ2-1; TRBD1 matches at 8 bases. With V trimmed by 4 bases and J by 4 bases, 4 bases remained unmatched. Per germline, CDR1 SGHRS and CDR2 YFSETQ. This CDR3 is 14 amino acids long. CDR3 protein: CASSPRQGYNEQFF. CDR3 bases: TGCGCCAGCAGCCCAAGACAGGGGTACAATGAGCAGTTCTTC.

The DNA of the CDR3 is TGTGCCAGCAGCCCCGGACTAGCGGGAGGGCCAGATACGCAGTATTTT. Its translation is CASSPGLAGGPDTQYF. The V and J genes are TRBV13 and TRBJ2-3, with 15 bases fitting TRBD2. This CDR3 region has 16 residues. Looked up from germline, CDR1 is PRHDT and CDR2 is FYEKMQ (reference sequence). V dropped 5 bases and J dropped 4; count of bases not matched to a gene: 4.

V gene TRBV5-6 combines with J gene TRBJ2-1; maybe TRBD2 (5 bases). The CDR3 consists of 13 residues. The germline V gene encodes CDR1 SGHDT and CDR2 YYEEEE. Trimming removed 4 bases from V and 8 bases from J, with 13 bases in between. The CDR3 spells CASSQETRYEQFF. The CDR3 DNA sequence: TGTGCCAGCAGCCAAGAAACTAGGTATGAGCAGTTCTTC.

This rearrangement joins TRBV28 to TRBJ1-1; D ambiguous. CDR3 size: 10 residues. The V and J ends lost 11 bases and 6 bases respectively, with 10 bases between them. The germline CDR1 and CDR2 sequences are MDHEN and SYDVKM. The DNA of the CDR3 is TGTGCCGCGGGGAGGGCTGAAGCTTTCTTT. Protein product: CAAGRAEAFF.

This clone appeared a single time. The gene calls are TRBV7-9 and TRBJ1-2; D might be TRBD1 (5 bases). Per germline, CDR1 SEHNR and CDR2 FQNEAQ (reference sequence). The CDR3 is 19 amino acids. The germline V and J ends were trimmed by 5 bases and 5 bases, with 30 bases remaining between them. CDR3 DNA: TGTGCCAGCAGCGTCACACCGTCCGGGGGAATTTCGACGAGATATGGCTACACCTTC. As protein: CASSVTPSGGISTRYGYTF. The complete variable domain, with remaining parts taken from reference TRBV7-9 and TRBJ1-2, reads DTGVSQNPRHKITKRGQNVTFRCDPISEHNRLYWYRQTLGQGPEFLTYFQNEAQLEKSRLLSDRFSAERPKGSFSTLEIQRTEQGDSAMYLCASSVTPSGGISTRYGYTFGSGTRLTVV.

The gene calls are TRBV30 and TRBJ2-7; TRBD2 agrees at 9 bases. The V and J ends lost 3 bases and 3 bases, in that order; junction bases with no gene match: 6. Germline loops: CDR1 GTSNPN, CDR2 SVGIG (reference sequence). This CDR3 has 14 amino acids. Written as DNA, the CDR3 is TGTGCCTGGAGCCCGGGACTAGCAGACTACGAGCAGTACTTC. Its protein is CAWSPGLADYEQYF.

This clone is a singleton in its sample. The sample carries other DNA sequences with the same CDR3. The chain couples TRBV30 to TRBJ2-3; D is undetermined. The CDR3 is made up of 12 amino acids. The germline CDR1 and CDR2 sequences are GTSNPN and SVGIG (reference sequence). Trimming cost V 1 base and J 2 bases, with 4 bases left between them. CDR3: CAWSASTDTQYF. The CDR3 DNA reads as TGTGCCTGGAGTGCCTCCACAGATACGCAGTATTTT.

This rearrangement joins TRBV7-9 to TRBJ2-3, with 7 positions matching TRBD2. CDR3 size: 18 residues. The trim removed 0 bases at V and 5 bases at J, leaving 14 bases unmatched. CDR1 and CDR2 from the germline V gene are SEHNR and FQNEAQ (reference sequence). This CDR3 is CASSLAHRGSYLGDTQYF. The CDR3 DNA follows: TGTGCCAGCAGCTTAGCCCACCGCGGGAGTTACCTGGGAGATACGCAGTATTTT. Variable domain in full (rest from reference TRBV7-9 and TRBJ2-3): DTGVSQNPRHKITKRGQNVTFRCDPISEHNRLYWYRQTLGQGPEFLTYFQNEAQLEKSRLLSDRFSAERPKGSFSTLEIQRTEQGDSAMYLCASSLAHRGSYLGDTQYFGPGTRLTVL.

The chain employs TRBV13 and TRBJ2-1, with 8 bases aligning to TRBD2. The junction had 8 bases not matched to a gene; V was cut back by 1 base and J by 6 bases. CDR1 and CDR2 from the germline V gene are PRHDT and FYEKMQ (reference sequence). The CDR3 runs to 16 residues. CDR3 amino acids: CASSLEAGESLNEQFF. The CDR3 DNA reads as TGTGCCAGCAGCTTAGAAGCGGGAGAGAGCCTCAATGAGCAGTTCTTC.

This rearrangement joins TRBV6-6 to TRBJ1-5; tentative D call: TRBD1 (5 bases). Trimming stripped 2 bases from V and 8 bases from J, with 13 bases between. Germline assignment: CDR1 MNHNY and CDR2 SVGAGI (reference sequence). The CDR3 runs to 14 residues. The DNA of the CDR3 is TGTGCCAGCAGTTACAACAGGCTTGAAGAGCCCCAGCATTTT. Residues: CASSYNRLEEPQHF.

As regards this clone: Other DNA sequences in this specimen translate into the identical CDR3. This chain uses TRBV9 with TRBJ2-7; 7 nucleotides agree with TRBD2. The CDR3 length is 14 residues. V shed 3 bases, J shed 4 bases, and the junction held 7 bases outside the gene matches. Looked up from germline, CDR1 is SGDLS and CDR2 is YYNGEE. This CDR3 is CASSASGSGYEQYF. The CDR3 DNA follows: TGTGCCAGCAGCGCCTCCGGTAGCGGGTACGAGCAGTACTTC.

J is TRBJ1-2 and V is TRBV5-6, with 7 bases matching TRBD1. The CDR3 spans 16 residues. Germline V lookup: CDR1 SGHDT, CDR2 YYEEEE. V lost 1 base, J lost 5 bases, and 11 bases stayed unmatched. The CDR3 DNA reads as TGTGCCAGCAGCTTGTACCCCAAGGGGGCCCTATATGGCTACACCTTC. It specifies CASSLYPKGALYGYTF.

This chain joins TRBV6-5 and TRBJ2-7, with D perhaps matching TRBD1 or TRBD2 (7 bases each). Germline V gene lookup returns CDR1 MNHEY and CDR2 SVGAGI. The CDR3 loop spans 15 amino acids. The V gene lost 6 bases and the J gene lost 5 bases, with 20 bases spanning the gap. This CDR3 reads CASSLLSGGGDEQYF. CDR3 in DNA: TGTGCCAGCAGCTTACTCTCAGGGGGAGGGGACGAGCAGTACTTC.

This sequence joins TRBV27 and TRBJ2-7; D perhaps matches TRBD1 (5 bases). V lost 4 bases and J 3 bases, leaving 16 bases between the germline ends. CDR3 size: 15 residues. Germline V gene lookup returns CDR1 MNHEY and CDR2 SMNVEV (reference sequence). The DNA of the CDR3 is TGTGCCAGCAGTTCTAAGCTCAGCAGGGTCTACGAGCAGTACTTC. Translated, it gives CASSSKLSRVYEQYF.

The chain combines TRBV25-1 with TRBJ2-7, with D hard to call. Germline V CDR1 and CDR2: MGHDK, SYGVNS. This CDR3 spans 12 amino acids. V lost 4 bases to trimming and J lost 4 bases, with 8 bases between them. Here the CDR3 DNA reads TGTGCCAGCAGTGCCCTAACGTACGAGCAGTACTTC. It yields the protein CASSALTYEQYF.